One and the same sample provided the 25 T cell receptor beta chains below, sequenced in a study of post-analysis software for immune sequencing data (dated by TCRdb to about 2015). What the research found in general, with its limitations: A few TRBV segments, including TRBV5-6, TRBV5-1 and TRBV20-1, were significantly more frequent in patients than controls.

Library preparation employed PCR. The instrument given in TCRdb is Illumina HiSeq 2500. To reduce PCR and sequencing biases, unique molecular identifiers were built into the TCR beta cDNA libraries. Clones were called with MiXCR by TCRdb after fastp trimmed the public reads at Q25, and only in-frame beta chains were retained. CDR3 protein duplicates are merged, each entry listing the most common genes and DNA. A total of 500,000 to 600,000 distinct CDR3 sequences appear in this sample, about 44% of them only once. The ten top clones hold approximately 1.7% of the sample. The antigens these receptors bind are not known. Sequencing was carried out using blood. All receptors derive from a girl under 18 with multiple sclerosis.

This clonotype was detected only a few times. The chain joins TRBV10-3 to TRBJ2-1; TRBD2 matches at 8 bases. Unmatched junction bases numbered 8, after V lost 6 bases and J lost 7 bases. CDR1 and CDR2 (germline): ENHRY, SYGVKD. The CDR3 totals 14 residues. Here the CDR3 reads CAIRGGTSLNEQFF. The CDR3 nucleotides read TGTGCCATCAGGGGCGGGACTAGTCTGAATGAGCAGTTCTTC.

J is TRBJ2-4 and V is TRBV12-3 or TRBV12-4; D uncertain. The DNA end lines up better with TRBJ2-7; the J call may be wrong. The CDR3 spans 15 residues. CDR3: CASTPARLLGCEQYF. For the CDR3, the DNA is TGTGCCAGCACGCCGGCGAGGCTCCTGGGTTGCGAGCAGTACTTC.

This chain uses TRBV3-1 with TRBJ2-1, with TRBD2 identical over 14 bases. CDR3 length: 19 residues. Losses at the gene ends were 2 bases for V and 4 bases for J; bases not matched to a gene: 10. Germline V lookup: CDR1 LGHDT, CDR2 YNNKEL (reference sequence). The CDR3 DNA follows: TGTGCCAGCAGCCAAAACCAAGGGACTAGCGGGGGATTTTACAATGAGCAGTTCTTC. Translated: CASSQNQGTSGGFYNEQFF.

The chain is built from TRBV6-6 and TRBJ2-7; TRBD2 aligns across 8 bases. The J call could be wrong; TRBJ2-5 is a better fit for the DNA end. This CDR3 region has 14 residues. From germline, CDR1 is MNHNY and CDR2 SVGAGI (reference sequence). CDR3 nucleotides: TGTGCCAGCAGTCCGAGCGGGAGTAGGGCGACCCAGTACTTC. It yields the protein CASSPSGSRATQYF.

This clonotype was detected a few times. This chain joins TRBV10-3 and TRBJ2-1; possibly TRBD1 for D (5 bases). Germline V lookup: CDR1 ENHRY, CDR2 SYGVKD. The V and J ends lost 1 base and 6 bases respectively, with 19 bases between them. This CDR3 contains 17 residues. The CDR3, as DNA: TGTGCCATCAGTGAGTATCAGGGAAGTTACAGCATCAATGAGCAGTTCTTC. Encoded protein: CAISEYQGSYSINEQFF.

The V gene is TRBV5-4, the J gene TRBJ1-5; perhaps TRBD1 as D (5 bases). The CDR3 runs to 13 residues. Germline V gene sequence: CDR1 SGHNT, CDR2 YYREEE (reference sequence). V shed 3 bases and J shed 7 bases, with 11 bases lying between them. CDR3 loop: CASSSGLQQPQHF. Written as DNA, the CDR3 is TGTGCCAGCAGCTCGGGACTTCAGCAGCCCCAGCATTTT.

This clonotype was observed a few times. The rearrangement joins TRBV6-5 to TRBJ1-2; TRBD1 matches 9 bases. The CDR3 totals 13 residues. The V segment lost 7 bases and the J segment 4 bases; nucleotides outside the gene matches: 4. In germline, CDR1 is MNHEY, CDR2 SVGAGI. The CDR3 is CASTETGGYGYTF. Written as DNA, the CDR3 is TGTGCCAGCACTGAGACAGGGGGCTATGGCTACACCTTC.

This chain's CDR3 is CASSLERQALGYEQYF. The CDR3 coding sequence is TGCGCCAGCAGCTTGGAGCGACAGGCCCTGGGCTACGAGCAGTACTTC. The chain carries TRBV5-1 and TRBJ2-7, with D possibly being TRBD1 (6 bases). Deletions cut 0 bases from V and 3 bases from J, with 16 bases between. This CDR3 has 16 residues. Germline CDR1 is SGHRS and CDR2 is YFSETQ.

The chain uses TRBV12-3 or TRBV12-4 and TRBJ2-1, with 9 bases identical to TRBD2. V shed 0 bases, J shed 6 bases, and the junction held 12 bases outside the gene matches. The CDR3 covers 18 residues. CDR3 protein: CASSLAGRGLAGSNEQFF. In DNA, the CDR3 is TGTGCCAGCAGTTTAGCGGGGCGGGGGCTAGCGGGGAGCAATGAGCAGTTCTTC.

This clonotype occurred a few times. The V call is TRBV10-3, the J call TRBJ1-2; D is uncertain. The CDR3 covers 13 residues. V dropped 3 bases and J dropped 5 bases, with 10 bases sitting between them. The V gene's germline CDR1 is ENHRY and CDR2 SYGVKD. The CDR3 region is CAISDHGPYGYTF. CDR3 nucleotide sequence: TGTGCCATCAGTGATCACGGCCCTTATGGCTACACCTTC.

V and J are TRBV27 and TRBJ2-2, with 8 bases that match TRBD2. This CDR3 is built from 14 residues. Looked up from germline, CDR1 is MNHEY and CDR2 is SMNVEV (reference sequence). J gave up 8 bases and V 6 bases, and 8 bases lay outside the gene matches. DNA of the CDR3: TGTGCCAGCAGGCGAGCGGGAGTCGAGGGGGAGCTGTTTTTT. It is translated as CASRRAGVEGELFF.

The genes are TRBV5-1 and TRBJ2-2, with 7 bases lining up with TRBD2. The trim removed 4 bases at V and 6 bases at J, leaving 12 bases unmatched. The CDR3 has 16 amino acids. Germline V gene sequence: CDR1 SGHRS, CDR2 YFSETQ. This chain's CDR3 is CASSPLIGRASGELFF. DNA for the CDR3: TGCGCCAGCAGCCCCTTGATTGGGAGGGCCTCCGGGGAGCTGTTTTTT.

This clonotype turned up a few times. This chain links TRBV12-3 or TRBV12-4 with TRBJ1-2, with D uncertain. The CDR3 extends over 12 amino acids. Between the trimmed V and J ends, which lost 10 bases and 8 bases, there was a span of 17 bases. This CDR3 reads CATKADLEGYTF. CDR3 nucleotide sequence: TGTGCCACCAAAGCCGACCTGGAAGGCTACACCTTC.

V usage is TRBV7-8 and J usage is TRBJ1-1, with D tentatively TRBD1 (6 bases). The V gene's germline CDR1 is SGHVS and CDR2 FQNEAQ. The CDR3 is 13 residues long. V lost 6 bases, J lost 4 bases, and 12 bases lay in between. The CDR3 coding sequence is TGTGCCAGCAGTTTAAGGGGGGGCACTGAAGCTTTCTTT. Translated, it gives CASSLRGGTEAFF.

The rearrangement links TRBV4-1 to TRBJ2-7; 7 bases agree with TRBD2. V dropped 1 base and J dropped 4; count of bases not matched to a gene: 10. Germline CDR1 reads MGHRA; CDR2 reads YSYEKL. The CDR3 length is 16 residues. As DNA, the CDR3 is TGCGCCAGCAGCCAAGTTTGGCAAGCGGGACGGTACGAGCAGTACTTC. This gives the protein CASSQVWQAGRYEQYF.

This clonotype showed up many times. The chain recombines TRBV6-5 with TRBJ2-3, with no clear D. With 4 bases removed from V and 5 bases from J, the gap between germline ends came to 10 bases. The CDR3 is 13 residues long. Germline loops: CDR1 MNHEY, CDR2 SVGAGI. The CDR3 here is CASSLIAGDTQYF. CDR3 DNA: TGTGCCAGCAGTTTGATAGCTGGAGATACGCAGTATTTT.

This clonotype has more than one count but fewer than ten. The chain recombines TRBV10-3 with TRBJ2-3, with 12 bases identical to TRBD1. The CDR3 length is 15 residues. V trimming: 6 bases; J trimming: 6 bases; junction bases outside the gene matches: 7. CDR1 is ENHRY and CDR2 is SYGVKD in the germline V gene. CDR3 bases: TGTGCCATCAGATTCCGGGACAGGGGGCGGGATACGCAGTATTTT. Protein product: CAIRFRDRGRDTQYF.

The chain has TRBV7-6 and TRBJ2-7; TRBD2 matches at 8 bases. This CDR3 is 15 amino acids long. Germline CDR1 SGHVS, CDR2 FNYEAQ. With 5 bases clipped from V and 3 bases from J, the junction kept 9 bases outside the gene matches. As DNA, the CDR3 is TGTGCCAGCAGCCTTTTCACTAGCGGAGACTACGAGCAGTACTTC. Protein: CASSLFTSGDYEQYF.

This clonotype occurred a few times. The V gene is TRBV9, the J gene TRBJ2-3; TRBD2 aligns across 13 bases. V dropped 0 bases and J dropped 6; count of bases not matched to a gene: 7. The CDR3 spans 17 residues. The germline CDR1 and CDR2 sequences are SGDLS and YYNGEE. The CDR3 sequence: CASSVEGLAGPRDTQYF. The DNA for the CDR3 is TGTGCCAGCAGCGTAGAGGGACTAGCGGGGCCCAGGGATACGCAGTATTTT.

The chain carries TRBV5-1 and TRBJ2-1; 11 positions agree with TRBD2. CDR3 length: 15 amino acids. CDR1 is SGHRS, CDR2 YFSETQ, per germline. With V trimmed by 4 bases and J by 6 bases, 6 bases remained unmatched. In nucleotides, the CDR3 is TGCGCCAGCAGCGAGACTAGCGGGGTCCTCAATGAGCAGTTCTTC. This encodes CASSETSGVLNEQFF.

This clonotype was seen ten or more times. The chain employs TRBV12-3 or TRBV12-4 and TRBJ1-1; 10 bases align to TRBD1. CDR3 length equals 16 residues. V lost 6 bases and J lost 0; bases outside the gene matches: 7. CDR3 bases: TGTGCCAGCAGGAAACCGGGACAGGGGATGAACACTGAAGCTTTCTTT. Translation: CASRKPGQGMNTEAFF.

The DNA of the CDR3 is TGCGCCAGCAGCCAAGGCATCCTAGCGGGAGTTGGCAATGAGCAGTTCTTC. This sequence encodes CASSQGILAGVGNEQFF. The chain joins TRBV4-1 to TRBJ2-1; 10 bases fit TRBD2. Germline trimming cut 1 base from V and 6 bases from J; bases unmatched to any gene: 9. CDR1 MGHRA and CDR2 YSYEKL come from the germline V gene. This CDR3 comprises 17 residues.

The V and J genes are TRBV19 and TRBJ1-2; no definite D call. Germline V gene lookup returns CDR1 LNHDA and CDR2 SQIVND (reference sequence). The CDR3 extends over 15 amino acids. V gave up 0 bases and J gave up 4 bases, with 12 bases separating them. CDR3 in amino acids: CASSIDFGGFYGYTF. Here the CDR3 DNA reads TGTGCCAGTAGTATAGATTTTGGAGGGTTCTATGGCTACACCTTC.

The gene calls are TRBV29-1 and TRBJ2-1; no clear D. This CDR3 is 14 amino acids long. The germline gives CDR1 SQVTM, CDR2 ANQGSEA. Trimming stripped 3 bases from V and 3 bases from J, with 12 bases between. CDR3 amino acids: CSVDTVFLYNEQFF. The DNA of the CDR3 is TGCAGCGTTGACACCGTTTTCCTCTACAATGAGCAGTTCTTC.

The genes are TRBV5-1 and TRBJ2-5; 7 bases fit TRBD2. Trimming took 2 bases from V and 3 from J; bases not matched to a gene: 4. Germline lookup yields CDR1 SGHRS and CDR2 YFSETQ. The length of the CDR3 is 14 residues. CDR3 region: CASSFLTSKETQYF. CDR3 DNA sequence: TGCGCCAGCAGCTTCTTGACTAGCAAAGAGACCCAGTACTTC.